The entry below gives a single T cell receptor (beta chain) sequence along with its context. The table came from immunoSEQ multiplex PCR; TCRdb's copy has only in-frame clones and leaves some out. The sample consists of 2,500 to 3,000 clones, roughly 30% of them appearing once. V was pared by 7 bases and J by 2 bases, with 15 bases between. The length of the CDR3 is 14 residues. From germline, CDR1 is MDHEN and CDR2 SYDVKM. The data originate from a study of T cells in localized non-small cell lung cancer. This rearrangement joins TRBV28 to TRBJ2-7; D remains unclear. The sequencing here drew on normal lung tissue next to the tumor, taken before any cancer treatment. The source is a female donor over 55 with stage I squamous cell lung carcinoma. CDR3: CASNRPAQTYEQYF. The CDR3 region has the DNA TGTGCCAGCAATCGGCCGGCACAGACCTACGAGCAGTACTTC.